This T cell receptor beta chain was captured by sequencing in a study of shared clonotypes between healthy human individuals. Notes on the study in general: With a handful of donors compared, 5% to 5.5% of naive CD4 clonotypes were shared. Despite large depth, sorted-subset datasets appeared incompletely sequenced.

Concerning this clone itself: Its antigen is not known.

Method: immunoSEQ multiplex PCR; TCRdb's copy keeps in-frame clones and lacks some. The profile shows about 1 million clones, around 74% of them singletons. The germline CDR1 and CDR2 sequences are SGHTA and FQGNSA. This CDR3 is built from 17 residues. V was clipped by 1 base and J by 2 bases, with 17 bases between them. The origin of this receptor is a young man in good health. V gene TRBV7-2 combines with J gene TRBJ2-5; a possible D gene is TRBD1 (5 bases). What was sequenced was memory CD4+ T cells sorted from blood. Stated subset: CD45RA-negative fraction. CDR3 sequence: CASSLDGRTPAQETQYF. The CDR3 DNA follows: TGTGCCAGCAGCTTAGATGGTAGGACACCCGCACAAGAGACCCAGTACTTC.